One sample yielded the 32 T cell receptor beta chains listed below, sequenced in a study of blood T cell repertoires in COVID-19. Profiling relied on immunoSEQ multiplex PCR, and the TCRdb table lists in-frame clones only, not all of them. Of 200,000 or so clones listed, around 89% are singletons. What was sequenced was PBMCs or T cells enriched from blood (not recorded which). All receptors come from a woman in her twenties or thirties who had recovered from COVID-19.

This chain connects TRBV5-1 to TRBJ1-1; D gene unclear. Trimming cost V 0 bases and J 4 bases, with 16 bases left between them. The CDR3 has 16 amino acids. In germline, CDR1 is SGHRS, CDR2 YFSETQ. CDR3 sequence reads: CASSLGGAGGGTEAFF. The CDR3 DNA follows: TGCGCCAGCAGCTTGGGGGGAGCAGGCGGAGGCACTGAAGCTTTCTTT.

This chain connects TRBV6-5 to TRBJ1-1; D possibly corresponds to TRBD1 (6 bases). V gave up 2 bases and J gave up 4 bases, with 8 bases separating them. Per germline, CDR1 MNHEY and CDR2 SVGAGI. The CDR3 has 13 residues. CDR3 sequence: CASSYQGGTEAFF. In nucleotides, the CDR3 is TGTGCCAGCAGTTACCAAGGGGGCACTGAAGCTTTCTTT.

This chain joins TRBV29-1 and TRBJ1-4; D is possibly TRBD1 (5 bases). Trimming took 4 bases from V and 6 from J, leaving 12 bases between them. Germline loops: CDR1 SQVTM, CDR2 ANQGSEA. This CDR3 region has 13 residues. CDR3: CSVADNLYEKLFF. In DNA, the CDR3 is TGCAGCGTTGCGGACAACCTATATGAAAAACTGTTTTTT. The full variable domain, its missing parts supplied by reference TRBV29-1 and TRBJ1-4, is SAVISQKPSRDICQRGTSLTIQCQVDSQVTMMFWYRQQPGQSLTLIATANQGSEATYESGFVIDKFPISRPNLTFSTLTVSNMSPEDSSIYLCSVADNLYEKLFFGSGTQLSVL.

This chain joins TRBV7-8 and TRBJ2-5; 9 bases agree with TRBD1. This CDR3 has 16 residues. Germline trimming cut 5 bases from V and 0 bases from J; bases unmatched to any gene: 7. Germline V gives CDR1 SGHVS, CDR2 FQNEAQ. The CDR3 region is CASSPSGTGYQETQYF. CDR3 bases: TGTGCCAGCAGCCCATCCGGGACAGGGTACCAAGAGACCCAGTACTTC.

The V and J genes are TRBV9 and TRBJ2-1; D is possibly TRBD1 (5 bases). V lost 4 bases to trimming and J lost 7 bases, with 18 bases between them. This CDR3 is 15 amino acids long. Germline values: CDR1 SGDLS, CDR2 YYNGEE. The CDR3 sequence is CASSLGAGLGNEQFF. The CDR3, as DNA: TGTGCCAGCAGCTTAGGGGCAGGGCTTGGGAATGAGCAGTTCTTC.

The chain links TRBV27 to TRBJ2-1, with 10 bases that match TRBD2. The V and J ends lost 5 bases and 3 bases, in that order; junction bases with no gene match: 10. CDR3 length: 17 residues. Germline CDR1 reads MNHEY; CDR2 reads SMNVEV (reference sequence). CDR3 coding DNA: TGTGCCAGCAGTCACCCCCAGGCTAGCGGGGGCTACAATGAGCAGTTCTTC. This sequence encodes CASSHPQASGGYNEQFF.

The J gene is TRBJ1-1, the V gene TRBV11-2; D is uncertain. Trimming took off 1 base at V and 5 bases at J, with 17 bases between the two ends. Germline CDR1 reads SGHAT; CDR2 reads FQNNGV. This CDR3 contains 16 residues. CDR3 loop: CASSLGRRGGRTEAFF. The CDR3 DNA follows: TGTGCCAGCAGCTTAGGCCGCCGGGGTGGTAGGACTGAAGCTTTCTTT.

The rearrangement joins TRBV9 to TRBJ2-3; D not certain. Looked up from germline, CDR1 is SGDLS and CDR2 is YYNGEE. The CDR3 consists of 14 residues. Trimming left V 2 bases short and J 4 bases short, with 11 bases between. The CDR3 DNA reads TGTGCCAGCAGCGTTAGCCCGGGTGCAGATACGCAGTATTTT. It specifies CASSVSPGADTQYF.

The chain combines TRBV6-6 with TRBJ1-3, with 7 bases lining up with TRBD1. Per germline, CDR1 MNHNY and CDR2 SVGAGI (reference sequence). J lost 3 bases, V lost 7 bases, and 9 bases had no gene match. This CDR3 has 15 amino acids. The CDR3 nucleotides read TGTGCCAGCAAGGATCGGGACAGATATGGAAACACCATATATTTT. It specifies CASKDRDRYGNTIYF.

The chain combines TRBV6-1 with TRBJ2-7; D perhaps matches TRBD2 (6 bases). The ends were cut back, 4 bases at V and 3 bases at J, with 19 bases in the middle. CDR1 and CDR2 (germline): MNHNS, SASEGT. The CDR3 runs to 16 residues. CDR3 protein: CASSVADRRDFYEQYF. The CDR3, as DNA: TGTGCCAGCAGTGTCGCTGACAGAAGGGACTTCTACGAGCAGTACTTC.

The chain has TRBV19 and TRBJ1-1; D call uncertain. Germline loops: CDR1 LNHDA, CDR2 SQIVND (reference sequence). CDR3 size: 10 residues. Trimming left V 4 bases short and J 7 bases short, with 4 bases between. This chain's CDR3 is CASSTSEAFF. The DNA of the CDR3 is TGTGCCAGTAGTACTAGTGAAGCTTTCTTT. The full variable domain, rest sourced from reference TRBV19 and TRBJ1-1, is DGGITQSPKYLFRKEGQNVTLSCEQNLNHDAMYWYRQDPGQGLRLIYYSQIVNDFQKGDIAEGYSVSREKKESFPLTVTSAQKNPTAFYLCASSTSEAFFGQGTRLTVV.

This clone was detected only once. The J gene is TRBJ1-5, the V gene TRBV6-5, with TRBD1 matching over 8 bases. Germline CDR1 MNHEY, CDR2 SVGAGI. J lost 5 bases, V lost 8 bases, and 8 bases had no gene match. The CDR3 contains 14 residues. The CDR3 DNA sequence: TGTGCCAGCCGACGACAGGGGCGACATCAGCCCCAGCATTTT. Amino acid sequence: CASRRQGRHQPQHF.

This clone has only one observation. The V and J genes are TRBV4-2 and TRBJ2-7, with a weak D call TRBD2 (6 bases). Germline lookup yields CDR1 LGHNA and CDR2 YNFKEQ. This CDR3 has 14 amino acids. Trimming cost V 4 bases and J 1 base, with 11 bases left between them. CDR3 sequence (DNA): TGTGCCAGCAGCCCTATAGCGGCATCCTACGAGCAGTACTTC. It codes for CASSPIAASYEQYF.

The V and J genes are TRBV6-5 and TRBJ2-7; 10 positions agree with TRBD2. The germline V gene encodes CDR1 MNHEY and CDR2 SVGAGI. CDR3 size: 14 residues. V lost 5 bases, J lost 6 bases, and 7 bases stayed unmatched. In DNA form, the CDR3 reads TGTGCCAGCAGTCCTAGCGGGGGTTGGGGCGAGCAGTACTTC. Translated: CASSPSGGWGEQYF.

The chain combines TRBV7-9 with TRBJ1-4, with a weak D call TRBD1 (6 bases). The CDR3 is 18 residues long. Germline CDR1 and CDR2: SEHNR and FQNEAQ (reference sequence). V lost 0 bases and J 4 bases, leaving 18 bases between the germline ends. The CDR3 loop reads CASSLAGRGALNNEKLFF. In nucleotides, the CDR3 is TGTGCCAGCAGCTTAGCAGGCAGGGGAGCTCTCAATAATGAAAAACTGTTTTTT.

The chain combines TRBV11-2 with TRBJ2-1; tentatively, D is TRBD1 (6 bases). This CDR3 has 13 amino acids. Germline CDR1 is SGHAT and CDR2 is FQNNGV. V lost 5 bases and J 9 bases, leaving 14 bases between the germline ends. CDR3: CASSGQQGIEQFF. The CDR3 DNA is TGTGCCAGCAGCGGACAACAGGGTATTGAGCAGTTCTTC.

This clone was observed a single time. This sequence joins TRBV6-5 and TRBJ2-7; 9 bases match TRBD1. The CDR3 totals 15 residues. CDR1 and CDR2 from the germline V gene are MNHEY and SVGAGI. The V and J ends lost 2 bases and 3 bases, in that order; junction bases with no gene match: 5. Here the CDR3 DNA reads TGTGCCAGCAGTTACCCGACAGGGGGAGTCTACGAGCAGTACTTC. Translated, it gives CASSYPTGGVYEQYF.

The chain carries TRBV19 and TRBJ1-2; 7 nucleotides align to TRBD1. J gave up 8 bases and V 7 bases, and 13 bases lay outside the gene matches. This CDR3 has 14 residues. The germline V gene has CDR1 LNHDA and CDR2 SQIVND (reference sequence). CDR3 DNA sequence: TGTGCCAGTATATCAGGCAGGGGGGATAAGGGCTACACCTTC. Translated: CASISGRGDKGYTF.

In DNA, the CDR3 is TGTGCCAGCAGTGACGGGTGGGGTAGCGGGGGATTCTCCTACGAGCAGTACTTC. Protein product: CASSDGWGSGGFSYEQYF. V and J are TRBV6-1 and TRBJ2-7; 9 positions match TRBD2. This CDR3 has 18 amino acids. With V trimmed by 3 bases and J by 0 bases, 12 bases remained unmatched. Germline lookup yields CDR1 MNHNS and CDR2 SASEGT.

The DNA for the CDR3 is TGTGCCAGCAGCACAGGGGGCCGGGAGACCCAGTACTTC. This encodes CASSTGGRETQYF. The V call is TRBV12-3 or TRBV12-4, the J call TRBJ2-5; TRBD1 matches at 9 bases. V lost 6 bases and J lost 5; bases outside the gene matches: 4. The CDR3 has 13 amino acids.

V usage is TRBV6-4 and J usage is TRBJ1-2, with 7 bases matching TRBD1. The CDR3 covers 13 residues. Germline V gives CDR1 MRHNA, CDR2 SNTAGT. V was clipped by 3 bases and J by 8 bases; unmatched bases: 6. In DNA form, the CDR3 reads TGTGCCAGCAGTGAGACAGGGCTTGAAGGCTACACCTTC. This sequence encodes CASSETGLEGYTF.

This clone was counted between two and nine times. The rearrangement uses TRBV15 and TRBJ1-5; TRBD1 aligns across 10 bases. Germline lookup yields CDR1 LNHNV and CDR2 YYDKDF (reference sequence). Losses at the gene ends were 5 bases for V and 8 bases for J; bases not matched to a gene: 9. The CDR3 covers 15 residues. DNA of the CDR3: TGTGCCACCAGCGGACGAAGACAGGGGGCTAAGCCCCAGCATTTT. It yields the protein CATSGRRQGAKPQHF.

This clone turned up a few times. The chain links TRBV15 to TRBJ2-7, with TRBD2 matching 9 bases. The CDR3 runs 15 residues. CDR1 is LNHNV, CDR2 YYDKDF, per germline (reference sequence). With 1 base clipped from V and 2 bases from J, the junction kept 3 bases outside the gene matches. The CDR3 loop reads CATSRGASGAYEQYF. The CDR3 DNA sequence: TGTGCCACCAGCAGAGGAGCTAGCGGGGCCTACGAGCAGTACTTC.

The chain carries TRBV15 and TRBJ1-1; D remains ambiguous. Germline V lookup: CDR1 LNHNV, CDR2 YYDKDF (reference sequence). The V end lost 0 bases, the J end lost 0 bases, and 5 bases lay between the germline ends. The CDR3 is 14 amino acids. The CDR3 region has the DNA TGTGCCACCAGCAGAGATATCCTGAACACTGAAGCTTTCTTT. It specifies CATSRDILNTEAFF.

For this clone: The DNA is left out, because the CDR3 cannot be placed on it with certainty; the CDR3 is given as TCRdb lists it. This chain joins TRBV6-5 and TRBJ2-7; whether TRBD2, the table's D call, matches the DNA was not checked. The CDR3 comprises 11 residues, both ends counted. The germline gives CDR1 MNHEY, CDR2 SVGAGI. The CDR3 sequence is CASSSSGGLVF.

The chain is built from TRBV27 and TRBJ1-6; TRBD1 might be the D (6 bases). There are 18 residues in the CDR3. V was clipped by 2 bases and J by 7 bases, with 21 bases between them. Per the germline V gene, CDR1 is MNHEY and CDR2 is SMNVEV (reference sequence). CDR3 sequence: CASSLGSVPWGPNSPLHF. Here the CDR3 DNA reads TGTGCCAGCAGTTTAGGGTCGGTTCCCTGGGGGCCGAATTCACCCCTCCACTTT.

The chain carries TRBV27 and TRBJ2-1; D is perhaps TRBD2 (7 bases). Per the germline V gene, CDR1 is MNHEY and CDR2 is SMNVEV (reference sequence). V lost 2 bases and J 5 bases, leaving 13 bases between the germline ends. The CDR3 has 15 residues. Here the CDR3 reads CASSLAGAQNNEQFF. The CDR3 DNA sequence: TGTGCCAGCAGTTTAGCGGGGGCCCAAAACAATGAGCAGTTCTTC.

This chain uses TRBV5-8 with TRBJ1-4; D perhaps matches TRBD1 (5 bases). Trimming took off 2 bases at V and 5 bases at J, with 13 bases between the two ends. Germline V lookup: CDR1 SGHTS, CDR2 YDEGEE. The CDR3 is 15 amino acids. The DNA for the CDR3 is TGTGCCAGCAGCTTTCGGCAGGGTGGGAATGAAAAACTGTTTTTT. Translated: CASSFRQGGNEKLFF.

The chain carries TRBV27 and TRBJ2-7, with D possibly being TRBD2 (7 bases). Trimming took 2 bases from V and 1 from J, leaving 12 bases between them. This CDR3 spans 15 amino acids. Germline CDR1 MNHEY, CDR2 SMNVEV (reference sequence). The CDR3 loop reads CASSLAGARSYEQYF. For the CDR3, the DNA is TGTGCCAGCAGTTTAGCGGGGGCGCGGTCCTACGAGCAGTACTTC.

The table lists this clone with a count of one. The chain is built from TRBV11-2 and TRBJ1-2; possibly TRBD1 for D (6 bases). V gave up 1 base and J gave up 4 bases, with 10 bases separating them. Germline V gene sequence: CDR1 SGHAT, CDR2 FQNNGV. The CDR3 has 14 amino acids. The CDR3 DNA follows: TGTGCCAGCAGCTTAGGCCCCAGGGGCTATGGCTACACCTTC. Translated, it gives CASSLGPRGYGYTF.

CDR3 in amino acids: CASTREGETQYF. CDR3 coding DNA: TGTGCCAGCACCCGTGAGGGAGAGACCCAGTACTTC. The chain uses TRBV12-3 or TRBV12-4 and TRBJ2-5, with a possible D match to TRBD2 (5 bases). This CDR3 is built from 12 residues. Trimming removed 7 bases from V and 4 bases from J, with 10 bases in between.

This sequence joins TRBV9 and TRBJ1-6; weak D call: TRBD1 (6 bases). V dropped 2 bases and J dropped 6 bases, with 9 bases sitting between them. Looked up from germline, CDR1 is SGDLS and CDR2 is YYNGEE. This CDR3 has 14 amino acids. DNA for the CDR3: TGTGCCAGCAGCGTTGGACAGACTAATTCACCCCTCCACTTT. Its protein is CASSVGQTNSPLHF.